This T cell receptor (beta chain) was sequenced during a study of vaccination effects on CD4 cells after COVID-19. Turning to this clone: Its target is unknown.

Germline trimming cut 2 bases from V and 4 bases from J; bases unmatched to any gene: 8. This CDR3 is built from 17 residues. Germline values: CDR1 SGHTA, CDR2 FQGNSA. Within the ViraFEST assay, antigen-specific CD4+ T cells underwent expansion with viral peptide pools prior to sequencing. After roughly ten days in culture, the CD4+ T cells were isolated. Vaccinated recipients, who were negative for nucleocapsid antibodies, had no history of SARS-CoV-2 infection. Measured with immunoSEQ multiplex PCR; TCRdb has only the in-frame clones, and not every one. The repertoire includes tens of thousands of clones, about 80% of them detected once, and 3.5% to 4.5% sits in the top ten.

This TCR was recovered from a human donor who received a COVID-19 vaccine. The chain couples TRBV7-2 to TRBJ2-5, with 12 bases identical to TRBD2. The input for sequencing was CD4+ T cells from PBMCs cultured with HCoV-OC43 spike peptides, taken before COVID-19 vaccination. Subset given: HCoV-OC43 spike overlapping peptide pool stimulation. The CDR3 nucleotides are TGTGCCAGCAGCTTAAGTTCTAGCGGGGGGGGGAGAGAGACCCAGTACTTC. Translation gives CASSLSSSGGGRETQYF. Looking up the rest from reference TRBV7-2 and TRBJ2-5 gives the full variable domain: GAGVSQSPSNKVTEKGKDVELRCDPISGHTALYWYRQSLGQGLEFLIYFQGNSAPDKSGLPSDRFSAERTGGSVSTLTIQRTQQEDSAVYLCASSLSSSGGGRETQYFGPGTRLLVL.